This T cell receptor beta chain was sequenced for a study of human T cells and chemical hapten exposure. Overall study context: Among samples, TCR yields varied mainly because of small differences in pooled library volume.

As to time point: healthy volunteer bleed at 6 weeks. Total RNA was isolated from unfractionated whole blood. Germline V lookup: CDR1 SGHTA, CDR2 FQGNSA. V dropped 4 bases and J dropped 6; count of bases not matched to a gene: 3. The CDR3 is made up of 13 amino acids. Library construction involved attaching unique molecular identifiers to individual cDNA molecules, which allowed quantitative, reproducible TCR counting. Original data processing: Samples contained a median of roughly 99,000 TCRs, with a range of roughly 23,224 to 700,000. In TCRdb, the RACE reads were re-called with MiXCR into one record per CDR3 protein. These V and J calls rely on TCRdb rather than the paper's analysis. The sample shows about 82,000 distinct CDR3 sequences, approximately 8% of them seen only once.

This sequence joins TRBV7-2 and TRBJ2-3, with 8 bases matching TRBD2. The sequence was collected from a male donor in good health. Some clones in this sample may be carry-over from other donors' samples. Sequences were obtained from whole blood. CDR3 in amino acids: CASSWRLADTQYF. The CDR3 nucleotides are TGTGCCAGCAGCTGGAGACTAGCGGATACGCAGTATTTT.